The sequence of this T cell receptor beta chain was determined in a study of chronic HIV infection and antiretroviral therapy. Trimming shortened V by 5 bases and J by 4 bases, and 16 bases separated the two germline ends. The CDR3 sequence is 15 residues long. Germline loops: CDR1 MDHEN, CDR2 SYDVKM. TCRdb reanalysed the 5' RACE reads using MiXCR and keeps one entry per CDR3 protein. The sample shows 39,000 or so distinct CDR3 sequences, 8.2% of them seen only once. The specimen sequenced was peripheral blood. V usage is TRBV28 and J usage is TRBJ2-3; D ambiguous. This receptor was identified in an adult who had HIV and had not received antiretroviral therapy, or was an uninfected healthy control (not recorded which). In nucleotides, the CDR3 is TGTGCCAGCAGTACAGTTGAGCATTGGGCAGATACGCAGTATTTT. Encoded protein: CASSTVEHWADTQYF.